The rows below give T cell receptor beta chains drawn from one sample of a study of blood T cell repertoires in COVID-19. Clones were sequenced by immunoSEQ multiplex PCR, and TCRdb holds only the in-frame ones, with some missing. This sample has under 75,000 clones; more than 60% occur once, and the top ten carry about 20%. Sequencing input: peripheral blood. The receptors were gathered from a man in his 60s with acute or convalescent COVID-19. Each CDR3 is given with its conserved first and last residue. Each record gives: J gene, CDR3 length, D gene, clone size, V gene, CDR3 protein, CDR3 DNA. D genes are given only for firm matches. Clone size is not always given. Where it is, it says once, few, many or a class for expanded clones.

J gene: TRBJ2-2
CDR3 length: 14
D gene: TRBD2
clone size: once
V gene: TRBV23-1
CDR3 protein: CASTPPPGGGELFF
CDR3 DNA: TGCGCCAGCACGCCCCCCCCGGGGGGAGGGGAGCTGTTTTTT

J gene: TRBJ1-2
CDR3 length: 13
D gene: NA
clone size: NA
V gene: TRBV5-6
CDR3 protein: CASSLVSTDGYTF
CDR3 DNA: TGTGCCAGCAGCTTGGTCAGTACAGATGGCTACACCTTC

J gene: TRBJ2-3
CDR3 length: 14
D gene: TRBD1
clone size: few
V gene: TRBV28
CDR3 protein: CASSWGQNTDTQYF
CDR3 DNA: TGTGCCAGCAGTTGGGGACAGAACACAGATACGCAGTATTTT

J gene: TRBJ1-5
CDR3 length: 15
D gene: NA
clone size: NA
V gene: TRBV15
CDR3 protein: CATSNKGVNNQPQHF
CDR3 DNA: TGTGCCACCAGCAACAAAGGGGTAAACAATCAGCCCCAGCATTTT

J gene: TRBJ2-2
CDR3 length: 14
D gene: NA
clone size: NA
V gene: TRBV2
CDR3 protein: CASSTGSWAGELFF
CDR3 DNA: TGTGCCAGCAGTACGGGGAGTTGGGCCGGGGAGCTGTTTTTT

J gene: TRBJ1-2
CDR3 length: 14
D gene: NA
clone size: once
V gene: TRBV24-1
CDR3 protein: CATSGRDTNYGYTF
CDR3 DNA: TGTGCCACCAGTGGCAGGGACACTAACTATGGCTACACCTTC

J gene: TRBJ2-7
CDR3 length: 13
D gene: NA
clone size: NA
V gene: TRBV11-2
CDR3 protein: CASSSGITYEQYF
CDR3 DNA: TGTGCCAGCAGTTCCGGGATCACCTACGAGCAGTACTTC

J gene: TRBJ2-2
CDR3 length: 15
D gene: NA
clone size: NA
V gene: TRBV11-3
CDR3 protein: CASSFDGSRGGELFF
CDR3 DNA: TGTGCCAGCAGCTTTGACGGGTCACGGGGCGGGGAGCTGTTTTTT

J gene: TRBJ1-1
CDR3 length: 13
D gene: NA
clone size: NA
V gene: TRBV25-1
CDR3 protein: CASIKSGAPEAFF
CDR3 DNA: TGTGCCAGCATTAAGTCAGGGGCCCCTGAAGCTTTCTTT

J gene: TRBJ1-1
CDR3 length: 13
D gene: NA
clone size: NA
V gene: TRBV7-8
CDR3 protein: CASSIRENTEAFF
CDR3 DNA: TGTGCCAGCAGCATCAGGGAGAACACTGAAGCTTTCTTT

J gene: TRBJ2-2
CDR3 length: 14
D gene: NA
clone size: NA
V gene: TRBV7-3
CDR3 protein: CASSPSRVTGELFF
CDR3 DNA: TGTGCCAGCAGCCCATCCAGGGTCACCGGGGAGCTGTTTTTT

J gene: TRBJ2-2
CDR3 length: 15
D gene: NA
clone size: NA
V gene: TRBV4-2
CDR3 protein: CASSQGITGTGELFF
CDR3 DNA: TGTGCCAGCAGCCAGGGTATCACAGGTACCGGGGAGCTGTTTTTT

J gene: TRBJ2-3
CDR3 length: 14
D gene: TRBD1
clone size: NA
V gene: TRBV4-1
CDR3 protein: CASSQAGQADTQYF
CDR3 DNA: TGCGCCAGCAGCCAAGCCGGACAGGCAGATACGCAGTATTTT

J gene: TRBJ2-1
CDR3 length: 19
D gene: TRBD2
clone size: NA
V gene: TRBV5-1
CDR3 protein: CASSRPISRGLAGYNEQFF
CDR3 DNA: TGCGCCAGCAGCCGACCTATCTCTAGAGGACTAGCGGGCTACAATGAGCAGTTCTTC

J gene: TRBJ2-7
CDR3 length: 11
D gene: NA
clone size: NA
V gene: TRBV28
CDR3 protein: CASSLWDSSYF
CDR3 DNA: TGTGCCAGCAGCCTATGGGACTCGTCATACTTC

J gene: TRBJ2-3
CDR3 length: 17
D gene: TRBD1
clone size: NA
V gene: TRBV7-9
CDR3 protein: CASSFLTGQGSTDTQYF
CDR3 DNA: TGTGCCAGCAGCTTTCTAACGGGACAGGGGTCCACAGATACGCAGTATTTT

J gene: TRBJ1-1
CDR3 length: 15
D gene: NA
clone size: NA
V gene: TRBV2
CDR3 protein: CASSEAAGLYTEAFF
CDR3 DNA: TGTGCCAGCAGTGAAGCTGCGGGCTTATACACTGAAGCTTTCTTT

J gene: TRBJ2-5
CDR3 length: 17
D gene: TRBD2
clone size: NA
V gene: TRBV6-2/TRBV6-3
CDR3 protein: CASSYGPPGTSQETQYF
CDR3 DNA: TGTGCCAGCAGTTACGGCCCCCCCGGGACTAGCCAAGAGACCCAGTACTTC

J gene: TRBJ2-2
CDR3 length: 15
D gene: NA
clone size: NA
V gene: TRBV2
CDR3 protein: CASSVGLLGTGELFF
CDR3 DNA: TGTGCCAGCAGTGTGGGACTCCTGGGCACCGGGGAGCTGTTTTTT

J gene: TRBJ2-4
CDR3 length: 16
D gene: TRBD1
clone size: NA
V gene: TRBV5-1
CDR3 protein: CASSPRDRDVKNIQYF
CDR3 DNA: TGCGCCAGCAGCCCCCGGGACAGGGATGTCAAAAACATTCAGTACTTC

J gene: TRBJ1-3
CDR3 length: 13
D gene: NA
clone size: NA
V gene: TRBV7-6
CDR3 protein: CATTPGLSDTIYF
CDR3 DNA: TGTGCCACCACCCCGGGACTCTCGGACACCATATATTTT

J gene: TRBJ1-2
CDR3 length: 14
D gene: TRBD1
clone size: NA
V gene: TRBV30
CDR3 protein: CAFHRGQGSYGYTF
CDR3 DNA: TGTGCCTTCCACCGGGGACAGGGGTCCTATGGCTACACCTTC

J gene: TRBJ2-1
CDR3 length: 15
D gene: TRBD2
clone size: NA
V gene: TRBV11-2
CDR3 protein: CASSLDASGYNEQFF
CDR3 DNA: TGTGCCAGCAGCTTAGATGCTAGCGGATACAATGAGCAGTTCTTC

J gene: TRBJ2-5
CDR3 length: 17
D gene: TRBD2
clone size: NA
V gene: TRBV10-2
CDR3 protein: CASSEEGPAGGGETQYF
CDR3 DNA: TGCGCCAGCAGTGAAGAGGGCCCTGCGGGAGGTGGAGAGACCCAGTACTTC

J gene: TRBJ2-3
CDR3 length: 15
D gene: NA
clone size: NA
V gene: TRBV6-4
CDR3 protein: CASSNRASGTDTQYF
CDR3 DNA: TGTGCCAGCAGTAACAGGGCTTCGGGCACAGATACGCAGTATTTT

J gene: TRBJ2-2
CDR3 length: 16
D gene: TRBD2
clone size: NA
V gene: TRBV2
CDR3 protein: CASSEGPSGNTGELFF
CDR3 DNA: TGTGCCAGCAGTGAAGGTCCTAGCGGGAACACCGGGGAGCTGTTTTTT

J gene: TRBJ2-1
CDR3 length: 13
D gene: NA
clone size: NA
V gene: TRBV19
CDR3 protein: CATLSSGGGEQFF
CDR3 DNA: TGTGCCACCCTGTCGAGCGGCGGCGGTGAGCAGTTCTTC

J gene: TRBJ2-2
CDR3 length: 16
D gene: NA
clone size: once
V gene: TRBV9
CDR3 protein: CASSVYGGQNTGELFF
CDR3 DNA: TGTGCCAGCAGCGTATATGGGGGCCAGAACACCGGGGAGCTGTTTTTT

J gene: TRBJ1-6
CDR3 length: 15
D gene: TRBD1
clone size: NA
V gene: TRBV10-2
CDR3 protein: CASSERTGGNSPLHF
CDR3 DNA: TGCGCCAGCAGTGAGAGGACAGGGGGAAATTCACCCCTCCACTTT

J gene: TRBJ2-4
CDR3 length: 15
D gene: TRBD1
clone size: NA
V gene: TRBV7-2
CDR3 protein: CASSLQGVAKNIQYF
CDR3 DNA: TGTGCCAGCAGCTTACAGGGGGTAGCCAAAAACATTCAGTACTTC

J gene: TRBJ1-1
CDR3 length: 14
D gene: NA
clone size: NA
V gene: TRBV7-9
CDR3 protein: CASTPWGENTEAFF
CDR3 DNA: TGTGCCAGCACCCCCTGGGGGGAGAACACTGAAGCTTTCTTT

J gene: TRBJ1-3
CDR3 length: 14
D gene: NA
clone size: NA
V gene: TRBV5-1
CDR3 protein: CASSLDTVGNTIYF
CDR3 DNA: TGCGCCAGCAGCTTGGATACGGTGGGAAACACCATATATTTT

J gene: TRBJ1-6
CDR3 length: 15
D gene: NA
clone size: NA
V gene: TRBV21-1
CDR3 protein: CASSKERQENSPLHF
CDR3 DNA: TGTGCCAGCAGCAAAGAGAGACAGGAGAATTCACCCCTCCACTTT

J gene: TRBJ1-1
CDR3 length: 13
D gene: NA
clone size: NA
V gene: TRBV19
CDR3 protein: CASSNQGITEAFF
CDR3 DNA: TGTGCCAGTAGTAATCAGGGGATCACTGAAGCTTTCTTT

J gene: TRBJ2-7
CDR3 length: 15
D gene: NA
clone size: NA
V gene: TRBV5-6
CDR3 protein: CASSFARSRVGEQYF
CDR3 DNA: TGTGCCAGCAGCTTCGCTAGGTCCAGAGTTGGCGAGCAGTACTTC

J gene: TRBJ2-7
CDR3 length: 13
D gene: NA
clone size: once
V gene: TRBV28
CDR3 protein: CASSLFPTDEQYF
CDR3 DNA: TGTGCCAGCAGTTTATTCCCAACGGACGAGCAGTACTTC

J gene: TRBJ2-5
CDR3 length: 16
D gene: NA
clone size: NA
V gene: TRBV21-1
CDR3 protein: CAIPKSRRQAQETQYF
CDR3 DNA: TGTGCCATCCCGAAATCGAGAAGACAAGCCCAAGAGACCCAGTACTTC

J gene: TRBJ1-5
CDR3 length: 14
D gene: NA
clone size: few
V gene: TRBV5-8
CDR3 protein: CASSRTVNNQPQHF
CDR3 DNA: TGTGCCAGCAGCCGGACAGTGAACAATCAGCCCCAGCATTTT

J gene: TRBJ2-3
CDR3 length: 16
D gene: NA
clone size: few
V gene: TRBV10-3
CDR3 protein: CAISDGAGALTDTQYF
CDR3 DNA: TGTGCCATCAGTGATGGGGCGGGGGCCCTCACAGATACGCAGTATTTT

J gene: TRBJ1-1
CDR3 length: 16
D gene: NA
clone size: few
V gene: TRBV10-2
CDR3 protein: CASSESSFWGHTEAFF
CDR3 DNA: TGCGCCAGCAGTGAGTCAAGCTTTTGGGGGCACACTGAAGCTTTCTTT

J gene: TRBJ2-1
CDR3 length: 14
D gene: TRBD1
clone size: NA
V gene: TRBV10-1
CDR3 protein: CASSALDRGNEQFF
CDR3 DNA: TGCGCCAGCAGTGCCCTGGACAGGGGCAATGAGCAGTTCTTC

J gene: TRBJ2-2
CDR3 length: 13
D gene: NA
clone size: NA
V gene: TRBV2
CDR3 protein: CASSEQGAGELFF
CDR3 DNA: TGTGCCAGCAGTGAACAGGGCGCCGGGGAGCTGTTTTTT